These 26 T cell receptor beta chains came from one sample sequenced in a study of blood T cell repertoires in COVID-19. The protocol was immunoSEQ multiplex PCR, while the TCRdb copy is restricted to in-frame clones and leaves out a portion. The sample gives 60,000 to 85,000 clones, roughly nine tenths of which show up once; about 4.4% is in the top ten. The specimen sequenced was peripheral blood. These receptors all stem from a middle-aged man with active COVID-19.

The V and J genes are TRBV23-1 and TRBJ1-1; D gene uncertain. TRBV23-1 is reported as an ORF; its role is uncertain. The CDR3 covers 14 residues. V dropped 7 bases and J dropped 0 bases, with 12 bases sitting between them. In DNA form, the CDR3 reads TGCGCCAGCAAATCTGGGAGGCTGAACACTGAAGCTTTCTTT. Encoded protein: CASKSGRLNTEAFF.

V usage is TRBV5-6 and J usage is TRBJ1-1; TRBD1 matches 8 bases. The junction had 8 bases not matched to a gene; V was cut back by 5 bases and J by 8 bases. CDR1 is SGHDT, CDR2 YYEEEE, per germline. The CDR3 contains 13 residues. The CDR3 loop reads CASRNFDRGEAFF. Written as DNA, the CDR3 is TGTGCCAGCAGGAATTTTGACAGGGGAGAAGCTTTCTTT.

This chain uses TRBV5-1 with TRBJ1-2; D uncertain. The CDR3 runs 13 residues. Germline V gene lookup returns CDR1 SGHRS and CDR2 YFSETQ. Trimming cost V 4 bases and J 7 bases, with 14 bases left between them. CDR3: CASSLDLGVGYTF. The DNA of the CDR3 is TGCGCCAGCAGCCTGGACCTCGGAGTTGGCTACACCTTC.

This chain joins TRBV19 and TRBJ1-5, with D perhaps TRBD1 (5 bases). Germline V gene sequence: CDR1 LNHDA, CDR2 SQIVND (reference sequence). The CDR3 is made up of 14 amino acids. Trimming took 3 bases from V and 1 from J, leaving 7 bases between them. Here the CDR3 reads CASSMGGSNQPQHF. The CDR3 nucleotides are TGTGCCAGTAGTATGGGGGGAAGCAATCAGCCCCAGCATTTT.

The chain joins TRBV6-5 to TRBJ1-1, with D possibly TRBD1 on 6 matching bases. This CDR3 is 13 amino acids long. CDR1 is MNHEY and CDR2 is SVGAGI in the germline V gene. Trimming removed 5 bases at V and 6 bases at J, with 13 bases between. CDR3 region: CASSPTGWAEAFF. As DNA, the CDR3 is TGTGCCAGCAGTCCTACAGGGTGGGCTGAAGCTTTCTTT.

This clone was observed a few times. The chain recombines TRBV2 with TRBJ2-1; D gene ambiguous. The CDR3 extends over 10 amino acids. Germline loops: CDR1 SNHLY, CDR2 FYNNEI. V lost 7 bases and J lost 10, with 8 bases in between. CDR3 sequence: CASKSREQFF. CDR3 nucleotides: TGTGCCAGCAAAAGCAGGGAGCAGTTCTTC.

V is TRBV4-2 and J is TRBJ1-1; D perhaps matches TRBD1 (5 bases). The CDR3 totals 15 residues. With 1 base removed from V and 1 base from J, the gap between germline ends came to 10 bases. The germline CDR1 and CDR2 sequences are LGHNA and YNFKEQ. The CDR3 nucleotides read TGTGCCAGCAGCCAAGCGGGACTCTCGAACACTGAAGCTTTCTTT. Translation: CASSQAGLSNTEAFF.

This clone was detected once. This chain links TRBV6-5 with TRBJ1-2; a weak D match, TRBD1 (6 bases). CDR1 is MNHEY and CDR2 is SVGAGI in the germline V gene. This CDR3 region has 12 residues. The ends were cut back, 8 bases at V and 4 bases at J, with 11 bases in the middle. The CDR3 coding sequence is TGTGCCAGCCAAACAGGGATCTATGGCTACACCTTC. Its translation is CASQTGIYGYTF.

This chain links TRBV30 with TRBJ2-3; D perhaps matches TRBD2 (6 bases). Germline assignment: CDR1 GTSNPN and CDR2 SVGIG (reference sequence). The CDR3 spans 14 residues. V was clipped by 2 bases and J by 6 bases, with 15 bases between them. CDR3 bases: TGTGCCTGGAGTCTGGGCGGGACTGGGGATACGCAGTATTTT. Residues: CAWSLGGTGDTQYF.

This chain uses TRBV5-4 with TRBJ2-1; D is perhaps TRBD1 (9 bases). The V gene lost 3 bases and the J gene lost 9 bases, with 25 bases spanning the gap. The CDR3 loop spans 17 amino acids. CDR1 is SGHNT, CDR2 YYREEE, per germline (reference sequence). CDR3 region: CASSSPGGDRVGGEQFF. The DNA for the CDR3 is TGTGCCAGCAGCTCCCCGGGGGGGGACAGGGTAGGTGGTGAGCAGTTCTTC.

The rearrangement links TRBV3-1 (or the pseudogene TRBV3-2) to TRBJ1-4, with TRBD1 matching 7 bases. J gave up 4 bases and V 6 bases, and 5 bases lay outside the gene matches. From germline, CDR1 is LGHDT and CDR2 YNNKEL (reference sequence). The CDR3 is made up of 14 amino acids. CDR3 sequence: CASRRQGYNEKLFF. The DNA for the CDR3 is TGTGCCAGCAGACGACAGGGATATAATGAAAAACTGTTTTTT.

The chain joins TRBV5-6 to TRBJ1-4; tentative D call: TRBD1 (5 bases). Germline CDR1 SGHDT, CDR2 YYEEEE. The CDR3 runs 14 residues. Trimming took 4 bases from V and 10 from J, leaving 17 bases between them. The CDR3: CASSLVGGTGKLFF. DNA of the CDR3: TGTGCCAGCAGCCTTGTCGGAGGGACCGGAAAACTGTTTTTT.

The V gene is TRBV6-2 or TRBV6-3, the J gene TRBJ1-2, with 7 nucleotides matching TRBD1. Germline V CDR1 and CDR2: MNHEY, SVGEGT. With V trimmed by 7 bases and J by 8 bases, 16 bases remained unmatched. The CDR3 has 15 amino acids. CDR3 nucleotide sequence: TGTGCCAGCACCCCGCGCTCCGGGACAGTTCGCGGCTACACCTTC. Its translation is CASTPRSGTVRGYTF.

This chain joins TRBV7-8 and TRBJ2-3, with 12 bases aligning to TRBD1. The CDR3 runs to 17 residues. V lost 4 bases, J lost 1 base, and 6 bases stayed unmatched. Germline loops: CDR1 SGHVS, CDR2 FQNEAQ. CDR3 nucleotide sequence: TGTGCCAGCAGCTCCCTGGGACAGGGGGCCGGCACAGATACGCAGTATTTT. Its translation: CASSSLGQGAGTDTQYF.

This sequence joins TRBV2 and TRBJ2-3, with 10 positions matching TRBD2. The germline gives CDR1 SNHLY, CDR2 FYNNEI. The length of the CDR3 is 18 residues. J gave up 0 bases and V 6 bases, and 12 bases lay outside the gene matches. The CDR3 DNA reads TGTGCCAGCAGGACGCAGGCTAGCGGGAGTGTAAGCACAGATACGCAGTATTTT. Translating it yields CASRTQASGSVSTDTQYF.

The CDR3 DNA follows: TGCAGCGTCGGGGACACCTTCCACTATGGCTACACCTTC. Residues: CSVGDTFHYGYTF. V is TRBV29-1 and J is TRBJ1-2; D is possibly TRBD1 (6 bases). This CDR3 has 13 amino acids. Per germline, CDR1 SQVTM and CDR2 ANQGSEA. V was cut by 6 bases and J by 3 bases, with 14 bases left in between.

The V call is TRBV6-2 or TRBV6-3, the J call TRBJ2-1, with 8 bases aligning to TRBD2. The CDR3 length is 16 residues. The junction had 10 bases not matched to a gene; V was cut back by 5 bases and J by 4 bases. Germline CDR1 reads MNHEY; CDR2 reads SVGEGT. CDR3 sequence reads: CASSPGGARPYNEQFF. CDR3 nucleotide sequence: TGTGCCAGCAGTCCCGGGGGGGCCCGACCTTACAATGAGCAGTTCTTC.

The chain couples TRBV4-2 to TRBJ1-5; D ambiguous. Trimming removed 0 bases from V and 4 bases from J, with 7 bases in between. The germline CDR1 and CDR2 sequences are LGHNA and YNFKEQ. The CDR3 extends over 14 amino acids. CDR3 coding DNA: TGTGCCAGCAGCCAAGATACGGTAAATCAGCCCCAGCATTTT. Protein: CASSQDTVNQPQHF.

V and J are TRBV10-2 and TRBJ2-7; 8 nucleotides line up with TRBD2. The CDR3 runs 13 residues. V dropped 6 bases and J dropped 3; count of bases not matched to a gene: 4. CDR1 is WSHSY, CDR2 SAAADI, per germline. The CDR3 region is CASRAGGGYEQYF. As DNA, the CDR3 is TGCGCCAGCAGGGCGGGGGGAGGCTACGAGCAGTACTTC.

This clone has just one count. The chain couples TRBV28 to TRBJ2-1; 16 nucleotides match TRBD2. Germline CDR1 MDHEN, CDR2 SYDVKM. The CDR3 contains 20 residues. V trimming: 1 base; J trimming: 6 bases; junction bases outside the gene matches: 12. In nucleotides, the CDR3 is TGTGCCAGCAGTTTATCCCCCTACGGGACTAGCGGGAGGGGGTTCAATGAGCAGTTCTTC. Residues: CASSLSPYGTSGRGFNEQFF.

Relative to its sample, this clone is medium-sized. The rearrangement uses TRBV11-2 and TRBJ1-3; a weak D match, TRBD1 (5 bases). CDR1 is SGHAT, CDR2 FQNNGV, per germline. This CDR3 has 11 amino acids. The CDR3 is CAGGTGNTIYF. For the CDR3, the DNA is TGTGCGGGGGGTACTGGAAACACCATATATTTT. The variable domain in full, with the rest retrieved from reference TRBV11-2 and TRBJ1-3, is EAGVAQSPRYKIIEKRQSVAFWCNPISGHATLYWYQQILGQGPKLLIQFQNNGVVDDSQLPKDRFSAERLKGVDSTLKIQPAKLEDSAVYLCAGGTGNTIYFGEGSWLTVV.

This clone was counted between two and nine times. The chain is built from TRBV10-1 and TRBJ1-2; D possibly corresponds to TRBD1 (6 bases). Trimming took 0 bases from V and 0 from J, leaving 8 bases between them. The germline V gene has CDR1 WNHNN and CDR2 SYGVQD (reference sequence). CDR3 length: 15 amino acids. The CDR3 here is CASSESWTANYGYTF. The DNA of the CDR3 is TGCGCCAGCAGTGAGTCCTGGACAGCTAACTATGGCTACACCTTC.

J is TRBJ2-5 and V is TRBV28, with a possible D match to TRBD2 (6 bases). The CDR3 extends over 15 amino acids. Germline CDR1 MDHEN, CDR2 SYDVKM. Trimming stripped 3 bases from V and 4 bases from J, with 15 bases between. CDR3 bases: TGTGCCAGCAGTTTCTGGGTAGCGGTGTCAGAGACCCAGTACTTC. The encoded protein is CASSFWVAVSETQYF.

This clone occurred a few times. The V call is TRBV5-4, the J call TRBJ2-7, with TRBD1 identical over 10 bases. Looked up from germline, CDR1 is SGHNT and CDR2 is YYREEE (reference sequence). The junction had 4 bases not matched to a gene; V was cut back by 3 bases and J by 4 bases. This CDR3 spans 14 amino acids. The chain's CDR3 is CASSSDRGLYEQYF. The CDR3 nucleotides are TGTGCCAGCAGCTCTGACAGGGGGCTGTACGAGCAGTACTTC.

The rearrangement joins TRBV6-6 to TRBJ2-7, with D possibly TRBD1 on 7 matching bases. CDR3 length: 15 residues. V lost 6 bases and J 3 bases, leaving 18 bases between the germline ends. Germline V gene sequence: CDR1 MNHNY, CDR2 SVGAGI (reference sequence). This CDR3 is CASSRGTDPLYEQYF. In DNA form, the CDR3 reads TGTGCCAGCAGCCGGGGGACAGACCCCCTCTACGAGCAGTACTTC.

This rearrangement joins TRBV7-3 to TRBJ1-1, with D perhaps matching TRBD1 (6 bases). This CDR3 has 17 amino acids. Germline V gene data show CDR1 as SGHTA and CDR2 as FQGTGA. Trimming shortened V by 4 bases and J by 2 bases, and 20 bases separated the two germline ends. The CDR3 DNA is TGTGCCAGCAGCTCCCTGGGGGGGCAGGGAAAAAACACTGAAGCTTTCTTT. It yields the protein CASSSLGGQGKNTEAFF.